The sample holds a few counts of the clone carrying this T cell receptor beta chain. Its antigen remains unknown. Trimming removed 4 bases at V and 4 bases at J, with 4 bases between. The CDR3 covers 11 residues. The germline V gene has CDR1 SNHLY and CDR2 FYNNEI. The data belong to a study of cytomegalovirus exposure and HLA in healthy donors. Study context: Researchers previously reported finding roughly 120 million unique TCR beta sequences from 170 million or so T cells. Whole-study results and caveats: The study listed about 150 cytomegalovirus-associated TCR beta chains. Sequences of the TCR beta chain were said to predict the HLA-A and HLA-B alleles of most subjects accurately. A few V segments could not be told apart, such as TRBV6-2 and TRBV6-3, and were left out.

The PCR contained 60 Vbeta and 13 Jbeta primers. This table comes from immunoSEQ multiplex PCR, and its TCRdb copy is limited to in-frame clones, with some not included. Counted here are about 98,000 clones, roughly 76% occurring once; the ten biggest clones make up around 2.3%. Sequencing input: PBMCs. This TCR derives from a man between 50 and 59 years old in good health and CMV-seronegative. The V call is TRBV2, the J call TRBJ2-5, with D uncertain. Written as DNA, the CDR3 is TGTGCCAGCAGTGCTACAGAGACCCAGTACTTC. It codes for CASSATETQYF.